This T cell receptor (beta chain) was sequenced in a study of blood T cells in healthy people across ages. Overall study findings and caveats: Researchers report that TCR beta diversity correlated strongly with naive T cell percentage. Researchers judged that diversity estimates from one million T cells fell short of true values. Age brought a roughly linear fall in TCR beta diversity measured per million T cells.

PCR was performed a second time for roughly 7 to 11 cycles using a sample-barcoded 5' primer and a J-beta primer mix. Via MiXCR, TCRdb re-called the 5' RACE reads, giving one row per CDR3 protein. The table has about 1.8 million distinct CDR3 sequences, 49% seen once; the top ten hold around 2.1%. Comment on this clonotype: Its antigen is currently unknown.

V lost 1 base and J lost 4; bases outside the gene matches: 6. The CDR3 has 15 residues. Germline loops: CDR1 SGHTA, CDR2 FQGNSA. The receptor was isolated from a woman aged 40 to 49 in good health. The chain employs TRBV7-2 and TRBJ2-5, with 7 bases matching TRBD2. The sequenced material came from blood. CDR3 region: CASSLGEGRGETQYF. In DNA form, the CDR3 reads TGTGCCAGCAGCTTAGGCGAGGGGAGGGGAGAGACCCAGTACTTC.